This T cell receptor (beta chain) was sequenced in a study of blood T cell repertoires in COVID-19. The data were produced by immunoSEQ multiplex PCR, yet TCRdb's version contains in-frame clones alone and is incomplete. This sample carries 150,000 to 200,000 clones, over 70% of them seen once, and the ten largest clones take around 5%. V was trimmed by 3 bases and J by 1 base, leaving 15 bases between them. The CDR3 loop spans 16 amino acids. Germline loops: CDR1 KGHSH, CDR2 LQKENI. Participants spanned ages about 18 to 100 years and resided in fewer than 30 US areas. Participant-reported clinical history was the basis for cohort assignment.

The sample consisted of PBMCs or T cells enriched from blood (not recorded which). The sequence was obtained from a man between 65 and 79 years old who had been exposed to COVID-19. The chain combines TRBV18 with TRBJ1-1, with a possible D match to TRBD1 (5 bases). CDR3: CASSPLAGRGNTEAFF. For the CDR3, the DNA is TGTGCCAGCTCACCGTTGGCAGGGAGGGGGAACACTGAAGCTTTCTTT.